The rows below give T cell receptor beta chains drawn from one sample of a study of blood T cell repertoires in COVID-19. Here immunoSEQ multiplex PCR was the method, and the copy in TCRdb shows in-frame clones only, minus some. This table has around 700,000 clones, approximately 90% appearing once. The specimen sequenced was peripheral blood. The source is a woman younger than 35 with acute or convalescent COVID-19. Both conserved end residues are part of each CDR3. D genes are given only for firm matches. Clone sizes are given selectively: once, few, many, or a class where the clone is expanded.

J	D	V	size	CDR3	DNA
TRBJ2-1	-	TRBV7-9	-	CASSFLRGNSYNEQFF	TGTGCCAGCAGCTTTCTCAGGGGAAACTCCTACAATGAGCAGTTCTTC
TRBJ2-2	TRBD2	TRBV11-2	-	CASSVSGGLDTGELFF	TGTGCCAGCAGCGTTAGCGGGGGGTTGGACACCGGGGAGCTGTTTTTT
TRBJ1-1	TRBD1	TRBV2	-	CASRSDRTEAFF	TGTGCCAGCAGGTCGGACAGGACAGAAGCTTTCTTT
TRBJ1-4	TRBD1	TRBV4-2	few	CASSHETGRLFF	TGTGCCAGCAGCCACGAGACAGGGCGGCTGTTTTTT
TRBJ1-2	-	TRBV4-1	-	CASTPAAVNYGYTF	TGCGCCAGCACTCCGGCGGCAGTTAACTATGGCTACACCTTC
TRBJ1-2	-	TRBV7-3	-	CASSLTVGEHIGYTF	TGTGCCAGCAGCTTAACTGTTGGGGAGCACATAGGCTACACCTTC
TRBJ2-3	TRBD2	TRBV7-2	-	CASSLESLAGGVSTDTQYF	TGTGCCAGCAGCTTAGAAAGCCTAGCGGGGGGCGTAAGCACAGATACGCAGTATTTT
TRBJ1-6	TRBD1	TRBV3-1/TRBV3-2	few	CASSQTGGYNSPLHF	TGTGCCAGCAGCCAGACAGGGGGCTATAATTCACCCCTCCACTTT
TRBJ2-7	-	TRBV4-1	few	CASSPRLADLRYF	TGCGCCAGCAGCCCGAGGTTGGCTGATCTACGGTACTTC
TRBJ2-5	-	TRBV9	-	CASSVAGLIQETQYF	TGTGCCAGCAGCGTAGCAGGACTGATACAAGAGACCCAGTACTTC
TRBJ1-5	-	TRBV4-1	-	CASSPPKGMKQPQHF	TGCGCCAGCAGCCCCCCCAAGGGGATGAAACAGCCCCAGCATTTT
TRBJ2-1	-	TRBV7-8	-	CASSAVRSYNEQFF	TGTGCCAGCAGCGCTGTCCGGTCCTACAATGAGCAGTTCTTC
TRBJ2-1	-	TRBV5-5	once	CATSGGLSSYNEQFF	TGTGCCACCTCAGGGGGGCTGAGCTCCTACAATGAGCAGTTCTTC
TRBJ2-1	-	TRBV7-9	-	CASSQDTNEQFF	TGTGCCAGCAGCCAGGACACGAATGAGCAGTTCTTC
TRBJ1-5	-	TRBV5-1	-	CASSPGGQNSNQPQHF	TGCGCCAGCAGCCCGGGAGGACAGAATAGCAATCAGCCCCAGCATTTT
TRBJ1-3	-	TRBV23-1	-	CASSQNRGGNTIYF	TGCGCCAGCAGTCAAAATAGGGGCGGAAACACCATATATTTT
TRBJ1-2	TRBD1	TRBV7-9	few	CASNRDSPNYGYTF	TGTGCCAGCAACCGGGACAGCCCAAACTATGGCTACACCTTC
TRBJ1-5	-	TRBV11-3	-	CASSKGVGQPQHF	TGTGCCAGCAGCAAAGGGGTTGGTCAGCCCCAGCATTTT
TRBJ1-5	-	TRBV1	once	CTSRGTGGDQPQHF	TGCACCAGCAGGGGGACAGGGGGCGATCAGCCCCAGCATTTT
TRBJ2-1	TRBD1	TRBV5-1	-	CASSLDQGAWNEQFF	TGCGCCAGCAGCTTGGACCAGGGGGCGTGGAATGAGCAGTTCTTC
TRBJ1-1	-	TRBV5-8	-	CASTPWGRVNTEAFF	TGTGCCAGCACCCCTTGGGGCAGAGTGAACACTGAAGCTTTCTTT
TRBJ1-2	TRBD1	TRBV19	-	CASSTGDRRSYGYTF	TGTGCCAGTAGTACCGGGGACAGGCGGTCCTATGGCTACACCTTC
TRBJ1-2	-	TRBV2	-	CASTLGGYGYTF	TGTGCCAGCACCCTTGGAGGGTATGGCTACACCTTC
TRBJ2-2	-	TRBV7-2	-	CASSMNLLRELFF	TGTGCCAGCAGCATGAACCTACTGAGGGAGCTGTTTTTT
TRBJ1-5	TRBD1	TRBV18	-	CASSRYSDRGEAQHF	TGTGCCAGCTCACGTTACTCCGACAGGGGGGAGGCCCAGCATTTT
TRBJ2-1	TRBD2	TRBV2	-	CASTVGGAGNEQFF	TGTGCCAGTACAGTCGGGGGGGCCGGTAATGAGCAGTTCTTC
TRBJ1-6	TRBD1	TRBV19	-	CASSKRRTGGNSPLHF	TGTGCCAGTAGTAAGCGGCGGACAGGGGGGAATTCACCCCTCCACTTT
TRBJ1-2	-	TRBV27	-	CASSYRGTNYGYTF	TGTGCCAGCAGTTATAGGGGGACTAACTATGGCTACACCTTC
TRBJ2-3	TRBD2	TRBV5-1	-	CASSGTSGVGTDTQYF	TGCGCCAGCAGCGGCACTAGCGGAGTGGGCACAGATACGCAGTATTTT
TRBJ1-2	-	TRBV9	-	CASSVQVGATWDYGYTF	TGTGCCAGCAGCGTACAGGTGGGGGCGACGTGGGACTATGGCTACACCTTC
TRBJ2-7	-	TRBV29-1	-	CSVRGRDEQYF	TGCAGCGTTAGGGGCAGAGACGAGCAGTACTTC
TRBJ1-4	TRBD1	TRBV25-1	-	CASSEWDSREKLFF	TGTGCCAGCAGTGAATGGGACAGCCGCGAAAAACTGTTTTTT
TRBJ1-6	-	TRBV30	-	CAWNWSPNSPLHF	TGTGCCTGGAACTGGTCGCCGAATTCACCCCTCCACTTT
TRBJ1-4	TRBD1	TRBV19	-	CASSLHGTGNEKLFF	TGTGCCAGTAGCCTACACGGGACAGGTAATGAAAAACTGTTTTTT
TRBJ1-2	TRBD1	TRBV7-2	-	CASSVDRAYYGYTF	TGTGCCAGCAGCGTAGACAGGGCCTACTATGGCTACACCTTC